The clone carrying this T cell receptor (beta chain) is medium-sized in the sample. Cells sorted as Tregs were CD4+, CD25+ and CD127-/low. The germline V and J ends were trimmed by 4 bases and 4 bases, with 10 bases remaining between them. Germline CDR1 DFQATT, CDR2 SNEGSKA (reference sequence). The CDR3 length is 12 residues. TCRdb re-derived calls from the 5' RACE reads in MiXCR, one entry per CDR3 protein. The table lists more than 7,500 distinct CDR3 sequences, 14% of them singletons, with around 3.3% in the top ten. The chain has TRBV20-1 and TRBJ1-2; no reliable D call. The source of this sequence is a female donor with breast cancer. Sequenced: Tregs sorted from blood. The CDR3 DNA reads TGCAGTGCTATCCCGGAAAGCTATGGCTACACCTTC. Translating gives CSAIPESYGYTF.